The 28 T cell receptor beta chains in this list originate from one sample, sequenced in a study of blood T cell repertoires in COVID-19 (TCRdb year 2020). The library was obtained by the immunoSEQ multiplex PCR assay. TCRdb took over this immuneACCESS table, retaining in-frame rearrangements with V and J assigned. Such tables are incomplete; in checked studies, under half of the missing clones stem from an unresolved V gene, and the remainder is unexplained. The sample has hundreds of thousands of clones on record, approximately 90% of them singletons. Jointly, the top ten make up over 2% of the sample. Source material: PBMCs or T cells enriched from blood (not recorded which). These receptors all come from a young woman who had recovered from COVID-19.

In regard to this clone: The sample carries other DNA sequences with the same CDR3. This sequence joins TRBV12-3 or TRBV12-4 and TRBJ1-2, with a tentative D call TRBD1 (5 bases). The V gene lost 5 bases and the J gene lost 7 bases, with 11 bases spanning the gap. The CDR3 contains 12 residues. The CDR3 nucleotides are TGTGCCAGCAGTCCAGGGCTGGGTGGCTACACCTTC. Its protein product is CASSPGLGGYTF.

The CDR3 here is CASSLDQAETQYF. The CDR3 coding sequence is TGTGCCAGCAGCTTAGATCAGGCAGAGACCCAGTACTTC. V is TRBV11-3 and J is TRBJ2-5; D uncertain. CDR1 is SGHNT, CDR2 YENEEA, per germline. The CDR3 is made up of 13 amino acids. Trimming pared 0 bases from V and 4 bases from J, leaving 6 bases between. The full variable domain, in which reference TRBV11-3 and TRBJ2-5 provide the parts outside the CDR3, is EAGVVQSPRYKIIEKKQPVAFWCNPISGHNTLYWYLQNLGQGPELLIRYENEEAVDDSQLPKDRFSAERLKGVDSTLKIQPAELGDSAVYLCASSLDQAETQYFGPGTRLLVL.

J is TRBJ2-1 and V is TRBV10-1; TRBD1 matches 9 bases. The CDR3 is 13 amino acids. Trimming at V came to 10 bases and at J to 2 bases, leaving 3 bases not matched to a gene. Looked up from germline, CDR1 is WNHNN and CDR2 is SYGVQD (reference sequence). CDR3 region: CATRDRAYNEQFF. The DNA of the CDR3 is TGCGCCACCCGGGACAGGGCCTACAATGAGCAGTTCTTC.

This chain joins TRBV10-3 and TRBJ2-3, with D perhaps TRBD1 (5 bases). CDR1 is ENHRY and CDR2 is SYGVKD in the germline V gene. The CDR3 loop spans 12 amino acids. The V and J ends lost 7 bases and 1 base respectively, with 6 bases between them. The CDR3 reads CAITTGTDTQYF. The CDR3, as DNA: TGTGCCATCACGACAGGCACAGATACGCAGTATTTT.

This chain uses TRBV9 with TRBJ2-1; D remains ambiguous. This CDR3 has 13 amino acids. The V end lost 0 bases, the J end lost 7 bases, and 8 bases lay between the germline ends. Germline V gives CDR1 SGDLS, CDR2 YYNGEE. This chain's CDR3 is CASSVVTTNEQFF. CDR3 sequence (DNA): TGTGCCAGCAGCGTAGTAACTACAAATGAGCAGTTCTTC.

The table lists this clone with a count of one. The J gene is TRBJ2-5, the V gene TRBV27; 9 positions match TRBD1. J lost 3 bases, V lost 10 bases, and 12 bases had no gene match. The CDR3 covers 15 residues. The V gene's germline CDR1 is MNHEY and CDR2 SMNVEV (reference sequence). CDR3 amino acids: CATQGSGTGKETQYF. The CDR3 region has the DNA TGTGCCACCCAGGGATCGGGGACAGGGAAAGAGACCCAGTACTTC.

The chain joins TRBV12-3 or TRBV12-4 to TRBJ2-7; 7 nucleotides agree with TRBD1. The CDR3 sequence is 12 residues long. Unmatched junction bases numbered 3, after V lost 6 bases and J lost 4 bases. CDR3 protein: CASRGDRYEQYF. CDR3 bases: TGTGCCAGCAGGGGGGACAGATACGAGCAGTACTTC.

The genes are TRBV6-1 and TRBJ1-2, with D possibly matching TRBD1 (6 bases). The germline CDR1 and CDR2 sequences are MNHNS and SASEGT. Trimming removed 3 bases from V and 2 bases from J, with 13 bases in between. This CDR3 is 15 amino acids long. The CDR3 nucleotides are TGTGCCAGCAGTGAGGGACACATTCTCAACTATGGCTACACCTTC. This codes for CASSEGHILNYGYTF.

This chain connects TRBV6-5 to TRBJ2-5; possibly TRBD2 for D (5 bases). Trimming took 7 bases from V and 2 from J, leaving 11 bases between them. The length of the CDR3 is 13 residues. CDR1 and CDR2 (germline): MNHEY, SVGAGI. This chain's CDR3 is CASTLSGQETQYF. In DNA, the CDR3 is TGTGCCAGCACTCTGAGCGGACAAGAGACCCAGTACTTC.

The chain is built from TRBV5-1 and TRBJ1-2; D is ambiguous. The CDR3 loop spans 14 amino acids. Trimming removed 0 bases from V and 4 bases from J, with 10 bases in between. Germline V gives CDR1 SGHRS, CDR2 YFSETQ. The DNA of the CDR3 is TGCGCCAGCAGCTTGGACCCAGTCGTCTATGGCTACACCTTC. Translation: CASSLDPVVYGYTF.

This clone came up a few times. V usage is TRBV2 and J usage is TRBJ2-7, with a weak D call TRBD1 (6 bases). The CDR3 loop spans 14 amino acids. V lost 5 bases and J 0 bases, leaving 11 bases between the germline ends. The germline V gene encodes CDR1 SNHLY and CDR2 FYNNEI. CDR3 nucleotide sequence: TGTGCCAGCAGTCGAGACAGGTTCTCCTACGAGCAGTACTTC. This codes for CASSRDRFSYEQYF.

The rearrangement uses TRBV19 and TRBJ1-1; maybe TRBD1 (6 bases). Germline CDR1 reads LNHDA; CDR2 reads SQIVND (reference sequence). Trimming left V 5 bases short and J 7 bases short, with 11 bases between. This CDR3 contains 12 residues. The CDR3 here is CASSSDRIEAFF. CDR3 DNA sequence: TGTGCCAGTAGTTCGGACAGAATTGAAGCTTTCTTT.

J is TRBJ2-2 and V is TRBV10-2; D gene ambiguous. Per the germline V gene, CDR1 is WSHSY and CDR2 is SAAADI. Trimming removed 11 bases from V and 4 bases from J, with 17 bases in between. The CDR3 is 14 residues long. In nucleotides, the CDR3 is TGCGCCGTCTCACCCAGTCAACGCACCGGGGAGCTGTTTTTT. It translates to CAVSPSQRTGELFF.

The J gene is TRBJ1-1, the V gene TRBV15, with TRBD1 identical over 10 bases. The CDR3 is 15 amino acids. Germline assignment: CDR1 LNHNV and CDR2 YYDKDF (reference sequence). The V and J ends lost 5 bases and 4 bases, in that order; junction bases with no gene match: 7. Here the CDR3 DNA reads TGTGCCACCAGCCGGGACAGGGGCGGGAGCACTGAAGCTTTCTTT. It specifies CATSRDRGGSTEAFF.

V is TRBV3-1 (or the pseudogene TRBV3-2) and J is TRBJ1-2; a possible D gene is TRBD1 (6 bases). The germline gives CDR1 LGHDT, CDR2 YNNKEL (reference sequence). The CDR3 has 15 amino acids. V gave up 3 bases and J gave up 7 bases, with 18 bases separating them. As DNA, the CDR3 is TGTGCCAGCAGCCATAGCGAAACAGGGAGGGGTGGCTACACCTTC. Protein sequence: CASSHSETGRGGYTF.

This chain uses TRBV28 with TRBJ2-5; 7 bases are a match to TRBD2. The germline gives CDR1 MDHEN, CDR2 SYDVKM. J was trimmed by 4 bases and V by 2 bases; bases with no gene match: 10. The CDR3 has 16 amino acids. In DNA form, the CDR3 reads TGTGCCAGCAGTTTACCCCCTGGGGGGGTTGGAGAGACCCAGTACTTC. Translated, it gives CASSLPPGGVGETQYF.

The chain uses TRBV5-5 and TRBJ1-1, with 7 bases that match TRBD1. Germline V gene lookup returns CDR1 SGHKS and CDR2 YYEKEE (reference sequence). With 4 bases clipped from V and 1 base from J, the junction kept 7 bases outside the gene matches. The CDR3 loop spans 15 amino acids. CDR3 nucleotide sequence: TGTGCCAGCAGCAGATCCGGGACAGAGAACACTGAAGCTTTCTTT. It specifies CASSRSGTENTEAFF.

The V call is TRBV9, the J call TRBJ2-7, with TRBD1 identical over 10 bases. The V gene's germline CDR1 is SGDLS and CDR2 YYNGEE. J gave up 5 bases and V 3 bases, and 8 bases lay outside the gene matches. The CDR3 loop spans 15 amino acids. CDR3 region: CASSDPGTGEDEQYF. The CDR3 DNA reads as TGTGCCAGCAGCGACCCAGGGACAGGGGAGGACGAGCAGTACTTC.

The chain recombines TRBV29-1 with TRBJ1-1, with 8 nucleotides matching TRBD1. The ends lost 3 bases at V and 6 bases at J; junction bases unmatched: 3. The length of the CDR3 is 12 residues. Germline CDR1 SQVTM, CDR2 ANQGSEA. DNA for the CDR3: TGCAGCGTTGATCCAGGGGGCCCTGAAGCTTTCTTT. It yields the protein CSVDPGGPEAFF.

On this clone itself: Relative to the germline gene, one junction end is altered; a read error may explain this. This sequence joins TRBV29-1 and TRBJ1-5, with 8 positions matching TRBD1. The CDR3 totals 14 residues. Germline-derived CDR1 and CDR2 are SQVTM and ANQGSEA. The DNA for the CDR3 is TGCAGCGTTAAAGACAGGGGCGCCAATCAGCCCCAGCATTTT. Residues: CSVKDRGANQPQHF.

This clone occurred a few times. The chain employs TRBV30 and TRBJ2-1; possible D gene TRBD1, 5 bases. V lost 4 bases and J lost 4, with 23 bases in between. The germline gives CDR1 GTSNPN, CDR2 SVGIG (reference sequence). The CDR3 spans 17 residues. The DNA for the CDR3 is TGTGCCTGGACCCGAGGAGCAGGGCAAAATTCTTACAATGAGCAGTTCTTC. This translates into CAWTRGAGQNSYNEQFF. Variable domain in full (rest from reference TRBV30 and TRBJ2-1): SQTIHQWPATLVQPVGSPLSLECTVEGTSNPNLYWYRQAAGRGLQLLFYSVGIGQISSEVPQNLSASRPQDRQFILSSKKLLLSDSGFYLCAWTRGAGQNSYNEQFFGPGTRLTVL.

V usage is TRBV3-1 (or the pseudogene TRBV3-2) and J usage is TRBJ1-1; 7 bases line up with TRBD1. CDR1 LGHDT and CDR2 YNNKEL come from the germline V gene (reference sequence). This CDR3 has 14 amino acids. Trimming at V came to 4 bases and at J to 3 bases, leaving 5 bases not matched to a gene. As DNA, the CDR3 is TGTGCCAGCAGCCTTACAGGGGCGGACACTGAAGCTTTCTTT. The encoded protein is CASSLTGADTEAFF.

The chain employs TRBV2 and TRBJ1-5; TRBD1 might be the D (5 bases). Trimming removed 7 bases from V and 1 base from J, with 17 bases in between. Germline V gene data show CDR1 as SNHLY and CDR2 as FYNNEI. The CDR3 has 16 residues. The CDR3 sequence: CASTLGGMISNQPQHF. CDR3 in DNA: TGTGCCAGCACCCTGGGGGGGATGATAAGCAATCAGCCCCAGCATTTT.

As concerns this clone: Within the sample, other DNA sequences also encode this same CDR3. This chain joins TRBV4-1 and TRBJ1-1; D call uncertain. The germline V gene has CDR1 MGHRA and CDR2 YSYEKL. There are 14 residues in the CDR3. V lost 1 base and J lost 1, with 7 bases in between. For the CDR3, the DNA is TGCGCCAGCAGCCAAGGAACTGCGAACACTGAAGCTTTCTTT. Amino acids: CASSQGTANTEAFF.

The chain uses TRBV5-4 and TRBJ1-1, with D possibly matching TRBD1 (5 bases). The CDR3 has 13 residues. Per the germline V gene, CDR1 is SGHNT and CDR2 is YYREEE (reference sequence). Trimming cost V 4 bases and J 2 bases, with 9 bases left between them. CDR3 in amino acids: CASSQGLNTEAFF. The DNA for the CDR3 is TGTGCCAGCAGCCAGGGACTTAACACTGAAGCTTTCTTT.

The chain carries TRBV11-2 and TRBJ1-5, with a possible D match to TRBD1 (5 bases). Deletions cut 5 bases from V and 3 bases from J, with 11 bases between. The CDR3 contains 14 residues. From germline, CDR1 is SGHAT and CDR2 FQNNGV. The CDR3, as DNA: TGTGCCAGCAGCCTGACAGAGTACAATCAGCCCCAGCATTTT. This encodes CASSLTEYNQPQHF. Using reference TRBV11-2 and TRBJ1-5 for the parts outside the CDR3, the full variable domain is EAGVAQSPRYKIIEKRQSVAFWCNPISGHATLYWYQQILGQGPKLLIQFQNNGVVDDSQLPKDRFSAERLKGVDSTLKIQPAKLEDSAVYLCASSLTEYNQPQHFGDGTRLSIL.

The chain uses TRBV2 and TRBJ1-2, with 9 nucleotides matching TRBD1. This CDR3 comprises 15 residues. CDR1 and CDR2 from the germline V gene are SNHLY and FYNNEI. V gave up 2 bases and J gave up 5 bases; unmatched junction bases: 6. Here the CDR3 reads CASSESRTGAYGYTF. CDR3 coding DNA: TGTGCCAGCAGTGAATCCAGGACAGGGGCTTATGGCTACACCTTC.

The chain carries TRBV20-1 and TRBJ1-1; D call uncertain. The CDR3 runs 11 residues. CDR1 and CDR2 from the germline V gene are DFQATT and SNEGSKA (reference sequence). Between the trimmed V and J ends, which lost 5 bases and 4 bases, there was a span of 8 bases. Here the CDR3 DNA reads TGCAGTGCTTCCGTCCTCACTGAAGCTTTCTTT. Protein sequence: CSASVLTEAFF.